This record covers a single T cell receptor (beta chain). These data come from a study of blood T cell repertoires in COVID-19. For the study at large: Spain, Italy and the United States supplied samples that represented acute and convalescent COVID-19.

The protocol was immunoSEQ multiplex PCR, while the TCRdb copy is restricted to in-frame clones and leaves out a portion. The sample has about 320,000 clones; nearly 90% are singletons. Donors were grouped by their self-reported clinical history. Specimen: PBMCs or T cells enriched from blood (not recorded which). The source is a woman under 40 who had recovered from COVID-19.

The CDR3 is CASSIQGARGTEAFF. CDR3 bases: TGTGCCAGCTCAATACAGGGGGCGCGGGGGACTGAAGCTTTCTTT. The rearrangement joins TRBV18 to TRBJ1-1, with 9 bases fitting TRBD1. This CDR3 spans 15 amino acids. Germline V gene data show CDR1 as KGHSH and CDR2 as LQKENI. J gave up 5 bases and V 5 bases, and 9 bases lay outside the gene matches.